Below, 30 T cell receptor beta chains from the same sample are listed, as sequenced in a study of cytomegalovirus exposure and HLA in healthy donors. The PCR contained 60 Vbeta and 13 Jbeta primers. The protocol was immunoSEQ multiplex PCR, while the TCRdb copy is restricted to in-frame clones and leaves out a portion. The sample holds 95,000 to 100,000 clones, roughly 85% seen once. The specimen was PBMCs. The origin of the receptors is a man under 40 in good health and CMV-seronegative.

The chain links TRBV4-1 to TRBJ1-2, with 8 bases identical to TRBD1. The ends lost 1 base at V and 3 bases at J; junction bases unmatched: 4. Germline CDR1 MGHRA, CDR2 YSYEKL. The CDR3 loop spans 15 amino acids. The CDR3 sequence is CASSQGTGYDYGYTF. Written as DNA, the CDR3 is TGCGCCAGCAGCCAAGGGACAGGGTACGACTATGGCTACACCTTC.

The J gene is TRBJ2-3, the V gene TRBV4-1, with D possibly being TRBD2 (6 bases). V shed 0 bases and J shed 12 bases, with 10 bases lying between them. The CDR3 extends over 12 amino acids. The germline gives CDR1 MGHRA, CDR2 YSYEKL. The CDR3 loop is CASSQDREVQYF. The CDR3 DNA sequence: TGCGCCAGCAGCCAAGATAGGGAGGTACAGTATTTT.

This chain joins TRBV5-1 and TRBJ1-1; 9 bases agree with TRBD1. The CDR3 has 16 residues. J gave up 1 base and V 3 bases, and 7 bases lay outside the gene matches. Germline CDR1 and CDR2: SGHRS and YFSETQ. The CDR3 DNA reads TGCGCCAGCAGCTCCCGACAGGGGGAACGGAACACTGAAGCTTTCTTT. Its protein product is CASSSRQGERNTEAFF.

The chain couples TRBV4-1 to TRBJ2-7, with TRBD1 identical over 10 bases. Trimming at V came to 5 bases and at J to 5 bases, leaving 3 bases not matched to a gene. This CDR3 is built from 13 residues. Germline loops: CDR1 MGHRA, CDR2 YSYEKL. CDR3 in DNA: TGCGCCAGCAGCGGCGGACAGGGGGACGAGCAGTACTTC. This sequence encodes CASSGGQGDEQYF.

The J gene is TRBJ1-5, the V gene TRBV30; D might be TRBD1 (5 bases). The V and J ends lost 3 bases and 7 bases respectively, with 13 bases between them. This CDR3 contains 13 residues. The germline CDR1 and CDR2 sequences are GTSNPN and SVGIG (reference sequence). CDR3 sequence: CAWSPGGGQPQHF. The CDR3 coding sequence is TGTGCCTGGAGCCCCGGGGGGGGGCAGCCCCAGCATTTT.

The CDR3: CASSYGGTGPYGYTF. DNA of the CDR3: TGTGCCAGCAGTTACGGTGGGACAGGCCCCTATGGCTACACCTTC. The J gene is TRBJ1-2, the V gene TRBV6-5; 8 bases are shared with TRBD1. The CDR3 covers 15 residues. J gave up 4 bases and V 2 bases, and 6 bases lay outside the gene matches. The germline gives CDR1 MNHEY, CDR2 SVGAGI.

This clone was seen more than once but under ten times. The CDR3 loop reads CASSPIQGNYGYTF. CDR3 sequence (DNA): TGTGCCAGCAGTCCGATCCAGGGTAATTATGGCTACACCTTC. The chain recombines TRBV28 with TRBJ1-2; a weak D match, TRBD1 (5 bases). The CDR3 contains 14 residues. Germline V gene data show CDR1 as MDHEN and CDR2 as SYDVKM. The V and J ends lost 5 bases and 5 bases respectively, with 15 bases between them.

The gene calls are TRBV15 and TRBJ2-7; D gene uncertain. V shed 0 bases and J shed 3 bases, with 12 bases lying between them. The CDR3 consists of 15 residues. Germline CDR1 is LNHNV and CDR2 is YYDKDF (reference sequence). The chain's CDR3 is CATSREEEFYYEQYF. CDR3 DNA sequence: TGTGCCACCAGCAGAGAAGAGGAGTTCTACTACGAGCAGTACTTC.

In its sample, this clone was seen once. The rearrangement joins TRBV6-7 to TRBJ2-7, with TRBD1 matching over 8 bases. TRBV6-7 is an ORF, and what it does is uncertain. The V segment lost 2 bases and the J segment 12 bases; nucleotides outside the gene matches: 15. The CDR3 sequence is 15 residues long. The CDR3 bases are TGTGCCAGCAGTTACCCAAGGGACAGGACCCCGTTGGGGTACTTC. The encoded protein is CASSYPRDRTPLGYF.

The chain recombines TRBV15 with TRBJ2-5; 10 positions agree with TRBD1. The DNA end lines up better with TRBJ2-7; the J call may be wrong. Germline values: CDR1 LNHNV, CDR2 YYDKDF (reference sequence). The CDR3 has 17 amino acids. Here the CDR3 DNA reads TGTGCCACCAGCAGATCGGGACAGGGGCAGATCTCCTACGAGCAGTACTTC. It codes for CATSRSGQGQISYEQYF.

The chain links TRBV5-1 to TRBJ2-5, with D perhaps TRBD2 (5 bases). The CDR3 consists of 15 residues. CDR1 SGHRS and CDR2 YFSETQ come from the germline V gene. V lost 1 base, J lost 1 base, and 11 bases lay in between. In nucleotides, the CDR3 is TGCGCCAGCAGCTTGCAACCGGGGATCCAAGAGACCCAGTACTTC. Translation gives CASSLQPGIQETQYF.

The chain joins TRBV7-8 to TRBJ2-5; 8 bases fit TRBD2. Trimming took 5 bases from V and 7 from J; bases not matched to a gene: 6. The CDR3 is made up of 13 amino acids. Germline CDR1 reads SGHVS; CDR2 reads FQNEAQ. The CDR3 loop is CASSTGTRGTQYF. The CDR3 DNA follows: TGTGCCAGCAGCACTGGGACTAGGGGGACCCAGTACTTC.

The chain carries TRBV7-6 and TRBJ2-7, with TRBD2 matching 9 bases. V lost 2 bases, J lost 5 bases, and 7 bases stayed unmatched. Per germline, CDR1 SGHVS and CDR2 FNYEAQ. The CDR3 length is 15 residues. The CDR3 DNA follows: TGTGCCAGCAGCTTAAGCCTAGCGGGGACGGACGAGCAGTACTTC. This encodes CASSLSLAGTDEQYF.

The chain carries TRBV6-5 and TRBJ2-7; D is unresolved. In germline, CDR1 is MNHEY, CDR2 SVGAGI. The V gene lost 2 bases and the J gene lost 0 bases, with 8 bases spanning the gap. The CDR3 has 14 residues. The CDR3 nucleotides read TGTGCCAGCAGTTACCTCGGCGGCTCCTACGAGCAGTACTTC. Translating it yields CASSYLGGSYEQYF.

This chain links TRBV5-4 with TRBJ2-7; 11 bases fit TRBD2. This CDR3 is built from 15 residues. CDR1 and CDR2 from the germline V gene are SGHNT and YYREEE (reference sequence). V gave up 4 bases and J gave up 3 bases; unmatched junction bases: 6. The CDR3 coding sequence is TGTGCCAGCAGCAACATAACTAGCGGGAGCTACGAGCAGTACTTC. Its protein is CASSNITSGSYEQYF.

This clone was counted once. The chain couples TRBV9 to TRBJ2-5; D is ambiguous. The germline CDR1 and CDR2 sequences are SGDLS and YYNGEE. The CDR3 totals 11 residues. V was clipped by 4 bases and J by 5 bases, with 6 bases between them. The CDR3 region has the DNA TGTGCCAGCAGCAGAGAGGAGACCCAGTACTTC. This translates into CASSREETQYF.

CDR3 amino acids: CASSSGVVQYF. The CDR3 coding sequence is TGTGCCAGCAGCTCCGGGGTGGTGCAGTACTTC. The chain carries TRBV7-9 and TRBJ2-7; maybe TRBD2 (5 bases). Germline CDR1 SEHNR, CDR2 FQNEAQ (reference sequence). The V end was cut by 4 bases, the J end by 9 bases, with 10 bases between. The CDR3 length is 11 residues.

This sequence joins TRBV5-4 and TRBJ2-3; 14 bases are shared with TRBD2. Trimming removed 2 bases from V and 4 bases from J; junction bases left unmatched: 3. The germline V gene encodes CDR1 SGHNT and CDR2 YYREEE (reference sequence). The CDR3 spans 16 residues. This CDR3 is CASSLGLAGGPDTQYF. The CDR3 region has the DNA TGTGCCAGCAGCTTAGGACTAGCGGGAGGCCCAGATACGCAGTATTTT.

This chain uses TRBV6-6 with TRBJ1-2, with D perhaps TRBD1 (6 bases). The CDR3 extends over 12 amino acids. Germline CDR1 and CDR2: MNHNY and SVGAGI (reference sequence). Deletions cut 6 bases from V and 7 bases from J, with 12 bases between. For the CDR3, the DNA is TGTGCCAGCAGAGGGGGGGGATTTGGCTACACCTTC. Translating gives CASRGGGFGYTF.

V gene TRBV19 combines with J gene TRBJ2-7; 9 bases are a match to TRBD1. The CDR3 spans 14 residues. Germline V gene sequence: CDR1 LNHDA, CDR2 SQIVND (reference sequence). The trim removed 6 bases at V and 6 bases at J, leaving 9 bases unmatched. The CDR3: CASSRMGQGSEQYF. The CDR3 DNA sequence: TGTGCCAGTAGCCGAATGGGACAGGGAAGCGAGCAGTACTTC. Combining the CDR3 with reference TRBV19 and TRBJ2-7 gives the whole variable domain DGGITQSPKYLFRKEGQNVTLSCEQNLNHDAMYWYRQDPGQGLRLIYYSQIVNDFQKGDIAEGYSVSREKKESFPLTVTSAQKNPTAFYLCASSRMGQGSEQYFGPGTRLTVT.

This rearrangement joins TRBV7-5 to TRBJ2-5; the table gives TRBD2 as D, unverified against the DNA. TRBV7-5 is a pseudogene. This CDR3 has 13 residues. The CDR3 reads CARSPPERETQYF. Written as DNA, the CDR3 is TGTGCCAGAAGCCCCCCGGAGCGGGAGACCCAGTACTTC.

The V call is TRBV7-9, the J call TRBJ1-1; D may be TRBD1 (5 bases). The V gene's germline CDR1 is SEHNR and CDR2 FQNEAQ (reference sequence). The CDR3 is 16 residues long. Trimming took off 5 bases at V and 5 bases at J, with 21 bases between the two ends. CDR3 loop: CASSPQDLLMGTEAFF. For the CDR3, the DNA is TGTGCCAGCAGCCCACAGGACCTTTTAATGGGGACTGAAGCTTTCTTT. Full variable domain (missing parts from reference TRBV7-9 and TRBJ1-1): DTGVSQNPRHKITKRGQNVTFRCDPISEHNRLYWYRQTLGQGPEFLTYFQNEAQLEKSRLLSDRFSAERPKGSFSTLEIQRTEQGDSAMYLCASSPQDLLMGTEAFFGQGTRLTVV.

V gene TRBV7-2 combines with J gene TRBJ1-5; TRBD1 matches at 7 bases. Germline assignment: CDR1 SGHTA and CDR2 FQGNSA. This CDR3 has 16 amino acids. V lost 2 bases, J lost 3 bases, and 7 bases stayed unmatched. This chain's CDR3 is CASSLMAGGTNQPQHF. The CDR3 DNA is TGTGCCAGCAGCTTAATGGCAGGGGGGACCAATCAGCCCCAGCATTTT.

The gene calls are TRBV27 and TRBJ1-1, with D unresolved. The V gene lost 6 bases and the J gene lost 1 base, with 18 bases spanning the gap. There are 16 residues in the CDR3. Per the germline V gene, CDR1 is MNHEY and CDR2 is SMNVEV (reference sequence). Written as DNA, the CDR3 is TGTGCCAGCAGGCCTACCTTGACAACCACGAACACTGAAGCTTTCTTT. Translated, it gives CASRPTLTTTNTEAFF.

This clone was observed a single time. The chain recombines TRBV5-1 with TRBJ2-7, with D tentatively TRBD1 (5 bases). The CDR3 consists of 13 residues. Trimming cost V 5 bases and J 11 bases, with 20 bases left between them. Germline V gene sequence: CDR1 SGHRS, CDR2 YFSETQ. CDR3 amino acids: CASRLGRFDVKYF. The CDR3 region has the DNA TGCGCCAGCAGACTGGGGCGATTCGACGTTAAGTACTTC.

The chain uses TRBV7-9 and TRBJ2-5; the D gene is possibly TRBD1 (6 bases). The CDR3 spans 12 residues. Per the germline V gene, CDR1 is SEHNR and CDR2 is FQNEAQ (reference sequence). V lost 7 bases and J 3 bases, leaving 9 bases between the germline ends. In DNA, the CDR3 is TGTGCCAGCACCCGGACAGAAGAGACCCAGTACTTC. This translates into CASTRTEETQYF.

V usage is TRBV7-8 and J usage is TRBJ1-2; D is undetermined. Trimming cost V 3 bases and J 1 base, with 6 bases left between them. Germline lookup yields CDR1 SGHVS and CDR2 FQNEAQ. This CDR3 region has 13 residues. Written as DNA, the CDR3 is TGTGCCAGCAGCTTTTACAGTAACTATGGCTACACCTTC. It is translated as CASSFYSNYGYTF.

The gene calls are TRBV5-1 and TRBJ1-6; D remains ambiguous. The germline CDR1 and CDR2 sequences are SGHRS and YFSETQ. Trimming took off 0 bases at V and 4 bases at J, with 11 bases between the two ends. The CDR3 is made up of 16 amino acids. CDR3 bases: TGCGCCAGCAGCTTGGTTCCCCAGGATTATAATTCACCCCTCCACTTT. It is translated as CASSLVPQDYNSPLHF. Full variable domain (outside the CDR3, taken from reference TRBV5-1 and TRBJ1-6): KAGVTQTPRYLIKTRGQQVTLSCSPISGHRSVSWYQQTPGQGLQFLFEYFSETQRNKGNFPGRFSGRQFSNSRSEMNVSTLELGDSALYLCASSLVPQDYNSPLHFGNGTRLTVT.

The chain combines TRBV7-2 with TRBJ2-7, with 8 bases lining up with TRBD1. Germline CDR1 is SGHTA and CDR2 is FQGNSA. The CDR3 sequence is 13 residues long. J lost 7 bases, V lost 6 bases, and 8 bases had no gene match. The CDR3 bases are TGTGCCAGCAGACCCCCCACAGGGGGAGAGCAGTACTTC. Translating it yields CASRPPTGGEQYF.

This chain uses TRBV12-5 with TRBJ1-2; weak D call: TRBD1 (6 bases). V shed 3 bases and J shed 5 bases, with 10 bases lying between them. The CDR3 runs 13 residues. Per the germline V gene, CDR1 is LGHNT and CDR2 is FRNRAP. CDR3 sequence: CASGLSTGYGYTF. CDR3 nucleotide sequence: TGTGCTAGTGGTTTATCGACAGGATATGGCTACACCTTC.